Included here is one T cell receptor beta chain sequence, with context. Its antigen is not identified. The data were taken from a study of identifying expanded T cells in peripheral blood. Whole-study findings and limits: Differentially abundant clones: roughly 1.2 between replicates, about 15 at roughly 2 weeks, approximately 19 at four.

TCRdb keeps only in-frame clones here, not all; method: immunoSEQ multiplex PCR. The sample holds over 80,000 clones; approximately 86% are singletons and the top ten take 5.5% to 6.5%. The sample was blood. The sequence came from a person between 18 and 69 years old in good health.

CDR3 residues: CASRGQFLAKNIQYF. The CDR3 DNA reads TGTGCCAGCAGAGGACAGTTCTTAGCCAAAAACATTCAGTACTTC. The V gene is TRBV2, the J gene TRBJ2-4; D possibly corresponds to TRBD1 (6 bases). Trimming removed 6 bases at V and 0 bases at J, with 12 bases between. The CDR3 has 15 residues. Germline CDR1 and CDR2: SNHLY and FYNNEI.